What follows describes a single T cell receptor (beta chain). Its antigen is unknown. The PCR was carried out with 60 Vbeta primers and 13 Jbeta primers. Here immunoSEQ multiplex PCR was the method, and the copy in TCRdb shows in-frame clones only, minus some. The sample holds roughly 150,000 clones, around 78% seen once. This sample is part of a study of cytomegalovirus exposure and HLA in healthy donors. The wider study: The early release's HLA-typed donors yielded 80 million to 95 million unique TCRs.

V was cut by 2 bases and J by 3 bases, with 7 bases left in between. This CDR3 is 12 amino acids long. CDR1 GTSNPN and CDR2 SVGIG come from the germline V gene (reference sequence). Notes on the study in general: Researchers reported that a few CMV-associated chains were confirmed in vitro as CMV antigen-specific. Trimming of TCR beta V- and J-genes showed a link, identified in a later analysis, to a missense DCLRE1C variant.

The V and J genes are TRBV30 and TRBJ1-1; no definite D call. This TCR derives from a woman aged 40 to 50 in good health and CMV-seropositive. The sample consisted of PBMCs. CDR3 in DNA: TGTGCCTGGAGTTCAGGCTACACTGAAGCTTTCTTT. The encoded protein is CAWSSGYTEAFF.